This T cell receptor (beta chain) was found in a study of T cells in Graves' hyperthyroidism and ophthalmopathy. The V end was cut by 0 bases, the J end by 8 bases, with 16 bases between. Germline V gives CDR1 LGHNA, CDR2 YSLEER. This CDR3 has 15 amino acids. This clonotype was observed a few times. Template material for amplifying TCR beta CDR3 regions consisted of RNA transcripts. Initially, a first-round RT-PCR of the TCR CDR3 employed the HTBI primer set. TCRdb called the multiplex PCR reads again in MiXCR, with one record for every CDR3 protein. The sample records roughly 710,000 distinct CDR3 sequences, under 45% being singletons.

Sequencing used blood. The chain joins TRBV4-3 to TRBJ1-2, with D perhaps matching TRBD1 (5 bases). The TCR sequence derives from a woman between 40 and 55 years old with Graves' hyperthyroidism. As DNA, the CDR3 is TGCGCCAGCAGCCAAGATCGCGGCAGGGTGGGGGGCTACACCTTC. Translating it yields CASSQDRGRVGGYTF.